This T cell receptor beta chain was documented in a study of shared clonotypes between healthy human individuals. Findings and limits, study-wide: Naive subsets, compared against memory subsets, generally had larger estimated richness values.

Germline V CDR1 and CDR2: SQVTM, ANQGSEA. CDR3 length: 14 residues. Trimming removed 0 bases at V and 5 bases at J, with 12 bases between. Sequencing used immunoSEQ multiplex PCR; TCRdb keeps in-frame clones, though not all of them. This sample has some 2.4 million clones, with 90% to 95% found just once. Comments on this clone: Antigen unknown.

This chain joins TRBV29-1 and TRBJ2-3; no clear D. The specimen sequenced was naive CD4+ T cells from PBMCs. The subset here: CD45RA+ positively selected. The sequence derives from a young man in good health. Some clones in this sample may be carry-over from other donors' samples. DNA of the CDR3: TGCAGCGTTGAAGATAATGGAACCCGAGATACGCAGTATTTT. This gives the protein CSVEDNGTRDTQYF.